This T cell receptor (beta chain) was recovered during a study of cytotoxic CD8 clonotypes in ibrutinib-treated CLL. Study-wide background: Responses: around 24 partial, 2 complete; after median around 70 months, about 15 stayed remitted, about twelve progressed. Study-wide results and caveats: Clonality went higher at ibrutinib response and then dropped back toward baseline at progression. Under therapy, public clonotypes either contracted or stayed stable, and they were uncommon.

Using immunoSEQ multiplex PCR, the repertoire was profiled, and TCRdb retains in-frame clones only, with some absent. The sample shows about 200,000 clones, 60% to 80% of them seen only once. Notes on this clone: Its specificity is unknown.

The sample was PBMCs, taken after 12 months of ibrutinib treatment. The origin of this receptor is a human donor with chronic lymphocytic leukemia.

CDR3: CASFTSASPGELFF. CDR3 sequence (DNA): TGTGCCAGCTTTACTAGCGCTAGCCCCGGGGAGCTGTTTTTT. The V gene is TRBV7-9, the J gene TRBJ2-2, with 7 bases matching TRBD2. This CDR3 spans 14 amino acids. V shed 8 bases and J 6 bases; nucleotides not matched to a gene: 9. In germline, CDR1 is SEHNR, CDR2 FQNEAQ (reference sequence).